The text below deals with one TCR beta chain. Its antigen is currently unknown. Libraries were prepared by immunoSEQ multiplex PCR; TCRdb keeps only in-frame clonotypes and omits some of them. Among approximately 120,000 clones, approximately 89% were seen once, and the ten largest hold less than 6.5%. This entry belongs to a study of T cell responses to AZD1222 COVID-19 vaccine. Study-level information: Pooled samples include second doses given at about 4 or 12 weeks.

Study observations and caveats: Repertoires were obtained solely post-peak T cell response.

Trimming stripped 6 bases from V and 10 bases from J, with 13 bases between. This CDR3 spans 13 amino acids. Germline V gene sequence: CDR1 MNHNY, CDR2 SVGAGI (reference sequence). This material consisted of peripheral blood, taken on day 0 of AZD1222 vaccination. This clonotype was sampled from an adult in good health. The chain links TRBV6-6 to TRBJ1-6, with D unclear. CDR3 DNA: TGTGCCAGCAGCCAGGAACTGGGATCACCCCTCCACTTT. This codes for CASSQELGSPLHF.